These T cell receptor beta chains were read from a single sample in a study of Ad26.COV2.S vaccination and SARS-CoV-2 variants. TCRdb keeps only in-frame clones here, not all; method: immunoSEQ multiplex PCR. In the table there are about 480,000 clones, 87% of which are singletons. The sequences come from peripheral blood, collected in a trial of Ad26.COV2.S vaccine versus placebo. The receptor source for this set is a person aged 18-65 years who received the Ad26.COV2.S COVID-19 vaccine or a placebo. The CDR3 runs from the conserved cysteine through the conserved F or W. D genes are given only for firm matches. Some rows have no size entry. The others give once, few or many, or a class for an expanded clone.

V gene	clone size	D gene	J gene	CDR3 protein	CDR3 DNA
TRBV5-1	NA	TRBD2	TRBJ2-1	CASSPGLAGADEQFF	TGCGCCAGCAGCCCTGGACTAGCGGGAGCCGATGAGCAGTTCTTC
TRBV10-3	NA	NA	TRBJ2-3	CAIRVGATDTQYF	TGTGCCATCCGAGTCGGGGCCACAGATACGCAGTATTTT
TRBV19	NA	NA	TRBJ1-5	CASSIGAGTLYQPQHF	TGTGCCAGTAGTATAGGCGCAGGGACTTTATATCAGCCCCAGCATTTT
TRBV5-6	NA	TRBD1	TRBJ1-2	CASSLVGTGVYGYTF	TGTGCCAGCAGCTTGGTCGGGACAGGGGTCTATGGCTACACCTTC
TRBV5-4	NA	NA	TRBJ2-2	CASSSRGSANTGELFF	TGTGCCAGCAGCTCCCGGGGTAGCGCGAACACCGGGGAGCTGTTTTTT
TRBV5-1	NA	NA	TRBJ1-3	CASSSTANRAGNTIYF	TGCGCCAGCAGCTCGACAGCAAATCGTGCTGGAAACACCATATATTTT
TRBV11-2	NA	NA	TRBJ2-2	CASSLGGRAHTGELFF	TGTGCCAGCAGCTTAGGGGGCAGGGCGCACACCGGGGAGCTGTTTTTT
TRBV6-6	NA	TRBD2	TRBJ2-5	CASRPGLVWEETQYF	TGTGCCAGCAGGCCCGGACTAGTTTGGGAAGAGACCCAGTACTTC
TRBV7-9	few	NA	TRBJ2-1	CASSDTGVLREQFF	TGTGCCAGCAGCGACACCGGGGTCTTGAGGGAGCAGTTCTTC
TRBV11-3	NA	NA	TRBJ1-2	CASSLWAPHNYGYTF	TGTGCCAGCAGCTTATGGGCTCCCCACAACTATGGCTACACCTTC
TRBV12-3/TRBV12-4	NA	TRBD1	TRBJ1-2	CASSLAGGNYTF	TGTGCCAGCAGTTTGGCAGGGGGAAACTACACCTTC
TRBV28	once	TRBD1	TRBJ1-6	CASSARTGESSPLHF	TGTGCCAGCAGTGCGAGGACAGGGGAATCGTCACCCCTCCACTTT
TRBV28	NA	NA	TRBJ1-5	CASSEWGGIGQPQHF	TGTGCCAGCAGCGAATGGGGGGGAATAGGACAGCCCCAGCATTTT
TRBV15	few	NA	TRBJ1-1	CATSSLGPEAFF	TGTGCCACCAGCAGCCTCGGACCTGAAGCTTTCTTT
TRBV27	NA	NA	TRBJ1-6	CASSFGGQSPLHF	TGTGCCAGCAGTTTTGGGGGGCAGTCACCCCTCCACTTT
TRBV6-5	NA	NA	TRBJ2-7	CASLNPYYEQYF	TGTGCCAGCCTGAACCCCTACTACGAGCAGTACTTC
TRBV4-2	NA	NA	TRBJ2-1	CASSQEIGQAYNEQFF	TGTGCCAGCAGCCAAGAGATAGGCCAGGCCTACAATGAGCAGTTCTTC
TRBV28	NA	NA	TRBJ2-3	CASKRGVTSTDTQYF	TGTGCCAGCAAGAGGGGGGTGACTAGCACAGATACGCAGTATTTT